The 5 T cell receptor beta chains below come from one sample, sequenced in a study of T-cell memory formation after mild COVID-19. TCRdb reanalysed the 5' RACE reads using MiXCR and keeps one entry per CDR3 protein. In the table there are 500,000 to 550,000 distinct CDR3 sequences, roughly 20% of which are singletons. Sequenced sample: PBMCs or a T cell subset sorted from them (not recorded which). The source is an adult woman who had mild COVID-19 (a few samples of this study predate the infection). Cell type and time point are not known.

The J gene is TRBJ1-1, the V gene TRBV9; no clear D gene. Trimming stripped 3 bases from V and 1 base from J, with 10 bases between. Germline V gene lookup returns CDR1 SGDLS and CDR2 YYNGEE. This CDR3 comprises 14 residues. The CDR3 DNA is TGTGCCAGCAGCGCGGGCCCGCAGAACACTGAAGCTTTCTTT. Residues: CASSAGPQNTEAFF.

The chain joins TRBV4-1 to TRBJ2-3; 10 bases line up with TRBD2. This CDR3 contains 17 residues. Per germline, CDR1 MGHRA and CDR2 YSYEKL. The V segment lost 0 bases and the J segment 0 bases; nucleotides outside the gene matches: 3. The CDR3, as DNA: TGCGCCAGCAGCCAAGAACCTAGCGGGAGAAGCACAGATACGCAGTATTTT. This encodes CASSQEPSGRSTDTQYF.

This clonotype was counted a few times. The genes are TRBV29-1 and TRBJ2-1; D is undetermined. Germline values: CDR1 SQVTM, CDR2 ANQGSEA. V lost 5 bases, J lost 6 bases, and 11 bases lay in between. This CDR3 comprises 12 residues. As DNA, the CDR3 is TGCAGCGTTATCGGTGGGTCCAATGAGCAGTTCTTC. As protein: CSVIGGSNEQFF.

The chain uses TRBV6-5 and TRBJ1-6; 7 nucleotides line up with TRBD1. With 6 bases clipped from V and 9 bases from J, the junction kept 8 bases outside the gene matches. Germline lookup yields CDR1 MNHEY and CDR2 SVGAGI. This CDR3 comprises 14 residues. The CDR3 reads CASSLQGIGSPLHF. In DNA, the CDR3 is TGTGCCAGCAGCCTACAGGGGATAGGTTCACCCCTCCACTTT.

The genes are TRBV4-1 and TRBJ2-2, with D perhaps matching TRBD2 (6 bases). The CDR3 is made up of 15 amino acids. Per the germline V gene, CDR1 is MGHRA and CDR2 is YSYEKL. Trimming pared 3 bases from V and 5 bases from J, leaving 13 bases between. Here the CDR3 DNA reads TGCGCCAGCAGCCATGGAGGAGGGAGGACCGGGGAGCTGTTTTTT. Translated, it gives CASSHGGGRTGELFF.